Below, 6 T cell receptor beta chains from the same sample are listed, as sequenced in a study of naive and memory T cell subsets. Both TRBC1 and TRBC2 were covered by a beta constant-region primer of two equimolar oligonucleotides. Nested alpha and beta constant-region primers with the SP2 primer drove four PCR rounds on ligated cDNA. Using its own MiXCR run on the UMI-ligation and nested PCR reads, TCRdb lists one record per CDR3 protein. In the table there are 80,000 or so distinct CDR3 sequences, roughly 9.3% of which are singletons. Sequenced: naive CD8+ T cells from blood. Receptors originate from a human donor in good health.

The chain combines TRBV11-2 with TRBJ2-1; D might be TRBD1 (6 bases). The CDR3 length is 14 residues. Germline V gene lookup returns CDR1 SGHAT and CDR2 FQNNGV. Trimming left V 1 base short and J 10 bases short, with 14 bases between. CDR3 nucleotide sequence: TGTGCCAGCAGCTTAGGAGGGACAAACCGCGAGCAGTTCTTC. Translation gives CASSLGGTNREQFF. Full variable domain (remainder filled in from reference TRBV11-2 and TRBJ2-1): EAGVAQSPRYKIIEKRQSVAFWCNPISGHATLYWYQQILGQGPKLLIQFQNNGVVDDSQLPKDRFSAERLKGVDSTLKIQPAKLEDSAVYLCASSLGGTNREQFFGPGTRLTVL.

This clonotype was seen at least ten times. This chain connects TRBV7-9 to TRBJ1-2; D not certain. Trimming took 4 bases from V and 1 from J, leaving 10 bases between them. CDR3 length equals 14 residues. Germline loops: CDR1 SEHNR, CDR2 FQNEAQ (reference sequence). CDR3 in amino acids: CASSSTSSNYGYTF. The DNA for the CDR3 is TGTGCCAGCAGCTCGACATCGAGTAACTATGGCTACACCTTC.

This clonotype was recorded a few times. The chain carries TRBV28 and TRBJ2-3; TRBD1 might be the D (5 bases). The CDR3 extends over 16 amino acids. Germline CDR1 MDHEN, CDR2 SYDVKM. The germline V and J ends were trimmed by 4 bases and 2 bases, with 16 bases remaining between them. The CDR3 is CASSSPFDSLTDTQYF. The CDR3 nucleotides read TGTGCCAGCAGTTCTCCCTTCGACAGTCTCACAGATACGCAGTATTTT.

This clonotype was counted ten times or more. The chain uses TRBV5-6 and TRBJ2-5, with 8 bases identical to TRBD1. The CDR3 is made up of 13 amino acids. CDR1 is SGHDT, CDR2 YYEEEE, per germline. J gave up 3 bases and V 4 bases, and 2 bases lay outside the gene matches. CDR3 sequence (DNA): TGTGCCAGCAGCGGGGGACAGGAAGAGACCCAGTACTTC. Protein: CASSGGQEETQYF.

The rearrangement links TRBV29-1 to TRBJ2-1, with D perhaps matching TRBD1 (6 bases). The CDR3 length is 18 residues. V was clipped by 1 base and J by 1 base, with 20 bases between them. Germline V gene sequence: CDR1 SQVTM, CDR2 ANQGSEA. The CDR3 nucleotides read TGCAGCGTTGAAGGTTTTCGGGGAGCAGGGGATTCCTACAATGAGCAGTTCTTC. Amino acid sequence: CSVEGFRGAGDSYNEQFF.

This clonotype was recorded many times. The chain recombines TRBV29-1 with TRBJ2-7; either TRBD1 or TRBD2 may fit D (5 bases each). This CDR3 spans 14 amino acids. Trimming removed 0 bases at V and 6 bases at J, with 15 bases between. Germline V gene data show CDR1 as SQVTM and CDR2 as ANQGSEA. The CDR3 here is CSVEDQGSRGEQYF. For the CDR3, the DNA is TGCAGCGTTGAAGATCAGGGATCTCGGGGCGAGCAGTACTTC.